These 16 T cell receptor beta chains were sequenced from one sample in a study of regulatory T cells in long-lasting Graves disease. Described time point: newly diagnosed GD, antithyroid drugs for less than 3 months. TCR sequences were obtained from RNA taken from PBMCs. Through Arm-PCR of CDR3 regions and iRepertoire HTBI primers, TCR beta libraries were built. MiXCR, run by TCRdb on the multiplex PCR reads, gives a single entry per CDR3 protein. The table includes fewer than 350,000 distinct CDR3 sequences, under 20% detected once. Material: peripheral blood mononuclear cells (PBMCs), obtained at new diagnosis, from a patient treated with antithyroid drugs. The receptors were gathered from a female donor with Graves disease.

The rearrangement joins TRBV4-1 to TRBJ2-7, with 7 bases identical to TRBD2. There are 14 residues in the CDR3. Germline V gene lookup returns CDR1 MGHRA and CDR2 YSYEKL. Germline trimming cut 4 bases from V and 6 bases from J; bases unmatched to any gene: 9. In DNA, the CDR3 is TGCGCCAGCAGCCCCTCTGAGGGAGGGTTCGAGCAGTACTTC. It yields the protein CASSPSEGGFEQYF.

This clonotype was picked up many times. The chain couples TRBV28 to TRBJ2-2, with 8 bases aligning to TRBD1. The CDR3 length is 14 residues. J gave up 5 bases and V 5 bases, and 4 bases lay outside the gene matches. Germline V gene data show CDR1 as MDHEN and CDR2 as SYDVKM. The CDR3 nucleotides read TGTGCCAGCAGTGCTACAGGGGGGACCGGGGAGCTGTTTTTT. Translating gives CASSATGGTGELFF.

V is TRBV24-1 and J is TRBJ2-1, with D tentatively TRBD2 (5 bases). Trimming took 3 bases from V and 9 from J, leaving 11 bases between them. The germline V gene encodes CDR1 KGHDR and CDR2 SFDVKD. The CDR3 has 13 amino acids. In DNA, the CDR3 is TGTGCCACCAGTGATACGGAGGAGCCTGAGCAGTTCTTC. Encoded protein: CATSDTEEPEQFF.

This clonotype showed up many times. This chain joins TRBV12-3 or TRBV12-4 and TRBJ2-1; D gene unclear. The V gene lost 1 base and the J gene lost 7 bases, with 8 bases spanning the gap. The CDR3 extends over 13 amino acids. For the CDR3, the DNA is TGTGCCAGCAGTTTAGTTACCCTAAATGAGCAGTTCTTC. Its translation: CASSLVTLNEQFF.

A word on this clonotype: This likely stems from a read error, as it lies one base from a far larger clone. The chain links TRBV11-2 to TRBJ2-1, with 15 nucleotides matching TRBD2. The CDR3 runs 17 residues. Germline V gene data show CDR1 as SGHAT and CDR2 as FQNNGV. CDR3 nucleotide sequence: TGTGCCAGCAGCTACGGGGCAGGACTAGCGGGAGGGAATGAGCAGCTCTTC. It specifies CASSYGAGLAGGNEQLF.

This clonotype showed up many times. The chain has TRBV7-6 and TRBJ1-1; weak D call: TRBD1 (5 bases). CDR3 length: 15 amino acids. Per the germline V gene, CDR1 is SGHVS and CDR2 is FNYEAQ. V lost 5 bases and J 1 base, leaving 14 bases between the germline ends. CDR3 residues: CASSASGTENTEAFF. For the CDR3, the DNA is TGTGCCAGCAGCGCATCCGGGACGGAGAACACTGAAGCTTTCTTT. Full variable domain (remainder filled in from reference TRBV7-6 and TRBJ1-1): GAGVSQSPRYKVTKRGQDVALRCDPISGHVSLYWYRQALGQGPEFLTYFNYEAQQDKSGLPNDRFSAERPEGSISTLTIQRTEQRDSAMYRCASSASGTENTEAFFGQGTRLTVV.

As regards this clonotype: The junction differs from germline at one of its ends, possibly a read error. The rearrangement joins TRBV2 to TRBJ1-5; D is possibly TRBD1 (5 bases). The CDR3 has 16 residues. Germline CDR1 is SNHLY and CDR2 is FYNNEI. In nucleotides, the CDR3 is TGTGCCAGCACCCGCGCGGGGGGGAAGCTCAATCAGCCCCAACATTTT. Its protein is CASTRAGGKLNQPQHF.

This clonotype was counted ten times or more. The rearrangement links TRBV12-3 or TRBV12-4 to TRBJ1-3; D not resolved. The CDR3 runs to 15 residues. V lost 3 bases and J lost 2, with 11 bases in between. CDR3 DNA: TGTGCCAGCAGTTTGTCCCAACCCGCTGGAAACACCATATATTTT. It encodes CASSLSQPAGNTIYF.

Turning to this clonotype: A clone one base away is much larger, so this may be a read error. The chain's CDR3 is CASSWANSVRNTEAFF. The CDR3 nucleotides read TGTGCCAGCAGCTGGGCAAACAGCGTACGGAACACTGAAGCTTTCTTT. J is TRBJ1-1 and V is TRBV5-8, with D unresolved. Germline V gives CDR1 SGHTS, CDR2 YDEGEE. This CDR3 spans 16 amino acids. V gave up 3 bases and J gave up 1 base, with 16 bases separating them.

The V gene is TRBV27, the J gene TRBJ1-6, with D possibly matching TRBD1 (5 bases). The germline V gene encodes CDR1 MNHEY and CDR2 SMNVEV (reference sequence). The germline V and J ends were trimmed by 3 bases and 8 bases, with 20 bases remaining between them. The CDR3 runs to 17 residues. CDR3 sequence (DNA): TGTGCCAGCAGTTTTGTGGGGCGAGGCGGGCGTTATTCACCCCTCCACTTT. This gives the protein CASSFVGRGGRYSPLHF.

This clonotype showed up many times. This rearrangement joins TRBV11-2 to TRBJ2-1; D remains ambiguous. Trimming shortened V by 7 bases and J by 9 bases, and 16 bases separated the two germline ends. Germline values: CDR1 SGHAT, CDR2 FQNNGV. CDR3 length: 13 amino acids. CDR3 sequence: CASKKSLSSEQFF. CDR3 nucleotides: TGTGCCAGCAAAAAGTCTCTTTCATCTGAGCAGTTCTTC. Full variable domain (rest looked up from reference TRBV11-2 and TRBJ2-1): EAGVAQSPRYKIIEKRQSVAFWCNPISGHATLYWYQQILGQGPKLLIQFQNNGVVDDSQLPKDRFSAERLKGVDSTLKIQPAKLEDSAVYLCASKKSLSSEQFFGPGTRLTVL.

This clonotype was counted ten times or more. The genes are TRBV9 and TRBJ2-2, with D unclear. The CDR3 consists of 15 residues. The ends were cut back, 4 bases at V and 6 bases at J, with 16 bases in the middle. Germline V CDR1 and CDR2: SGDLS, YYNGEE. The CDR3 nucleotides read TGTGCCAGCAGCCCGATGCGAGTCGGGCCCGGGGAGCTGTTTTTT. This translates into CASSPMRVGPGELFF.

This clonotype was observed many times. The rearrangement uses TRBV20-1 and TRBJ2-5, with 12 positions matching TRBD2. The CDR3 sequence is 15 residues long. After removal of 2 bases from V and 5 bases from J, the junction contained 6 bases not matched to a gene. From germline, CDR1 is DFQATT and CDR2 SNEGSKA (reference sequence). CDR3 nucleotides: TGCAGTGCTAGACCCCGACTAGCGGGAGTGGAGACCCAGTACTTC. Translation gives CSARPRLAGVETQYF.

This clonotype was detected ten times or more. The V gene is TRBV7-2, the J gene TRBJ2-3; no firm D call. Germline V gives CDR1 SGHTA, CDR2 FQGNSA. V lost 3 bases to trimming and J lost 0 bases, with 10 bases between them. The CDR3 extends over 15 amino acids. CDR3 amino acids: CASSFLPPSTDTQYF. The CDR3 nucleotides read TGTGCCAGCAGCTTTCTACCGCCTAGCACAGATACGCAGTATTTT.

This clonotype has a handful of counts. The chain links TRBV12-3 or TRBV12-4 to TRBJ1-5, with D possibly TRBD1 on 5 matching bases. V lost 6 bases, J lost 7 bases, and 19 bases lay in between. The CDR3 is made up of 15 amino acids. CDR3 bases: TGTGCCAGCAGAGGGACCTCCGGACCCCTACAGCCCCAGCATTTT. Its protein is CASRGTSGPLQPQHF.

This clonotype was picked up many times. This chain uses TRBV29-1 with TRBJ1-5; D is possibly TRBD1 (5 bases). This CDR3 is 15 amino acids long. Germline V CDR1 and CDR2: SQVTM, ANQGSEA. Trimming removed 4 bases from V and 0 bases from J, with 13 bases in between. CDR3 in amino acids: CSVADSNDSNQPQHF. CDR3 sequence (DNA): TGCAGCGTTGCAGACAGTAATGATAGCAATCAGCCCCAGCATTTT.